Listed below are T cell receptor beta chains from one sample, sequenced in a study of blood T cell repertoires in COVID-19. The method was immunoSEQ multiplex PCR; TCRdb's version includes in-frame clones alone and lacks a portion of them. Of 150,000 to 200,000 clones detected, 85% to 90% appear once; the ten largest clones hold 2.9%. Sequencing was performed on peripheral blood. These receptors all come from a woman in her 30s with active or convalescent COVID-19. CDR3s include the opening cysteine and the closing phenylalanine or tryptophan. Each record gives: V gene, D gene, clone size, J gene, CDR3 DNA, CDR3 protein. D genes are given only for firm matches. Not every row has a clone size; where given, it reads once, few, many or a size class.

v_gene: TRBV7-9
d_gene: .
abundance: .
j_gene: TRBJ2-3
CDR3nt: TGTGCCAGCAGCCCCAAGGGGCCAGATACGCAGTATTTT
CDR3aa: CASSPKGPDTQYF

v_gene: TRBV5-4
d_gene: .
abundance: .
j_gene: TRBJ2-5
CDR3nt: TGTGCCAGCAGCTTCTCCCCTCAAGAGACCCAGTACTTC
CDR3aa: CASSFSPQETQYF

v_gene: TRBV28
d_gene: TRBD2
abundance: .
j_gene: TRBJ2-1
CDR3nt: TGTGCCGCACTGTCCGGGACTAGCGGGAGGGACAATGAGCAGTTCTTC
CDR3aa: CAALSGTSGRDNEQFF

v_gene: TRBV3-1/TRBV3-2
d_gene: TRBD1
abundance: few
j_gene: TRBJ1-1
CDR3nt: TGTGCCAGCAGCCACCTTGACAGGGGCGAAGCTTTCTTT
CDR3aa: CASSHLDRGEAFF

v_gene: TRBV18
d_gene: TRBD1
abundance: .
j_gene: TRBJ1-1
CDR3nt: TGTGCCAGCTCACCACTGGTAGGGGGCAGGGTGCGCACTGAAGCTTTCTTT
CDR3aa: CASSPLVGGRVRTEAFF

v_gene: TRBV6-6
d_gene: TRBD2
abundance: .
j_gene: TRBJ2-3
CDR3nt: TGTGCCAGCAGAGACAGCGGGGCCCCGCCAGATACGCAGTATTTT
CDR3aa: CASRDSGAPPDTQYF

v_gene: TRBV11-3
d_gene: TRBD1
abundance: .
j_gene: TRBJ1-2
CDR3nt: TGTGCCAGCACCTTGATAGACGGACAGGGGTACACCTTC
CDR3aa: CASTLIDGQGYTF

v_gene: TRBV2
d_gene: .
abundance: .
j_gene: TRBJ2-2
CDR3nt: TGTGCCAGCAGTGGGACAACCAACACCGGGGAGCTGTTTTTT
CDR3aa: CASSGTTNTGELFF

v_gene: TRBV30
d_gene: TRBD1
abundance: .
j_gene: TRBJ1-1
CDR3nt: TGTGCCTGGAGTAGGACAGGTAGTATAACTGAAGCTTTCTTT
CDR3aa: CAWSRTGSITEAFF

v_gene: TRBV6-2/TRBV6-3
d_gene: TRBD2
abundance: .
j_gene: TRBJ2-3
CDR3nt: TGTGCCAGCAGTTACTCTTTGTTAGCGGGGGAAAACACAGATACGCAGTATTTT
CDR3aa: CASSYSLLAGENTDTQYF

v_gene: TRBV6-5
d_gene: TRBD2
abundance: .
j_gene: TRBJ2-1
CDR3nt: TGTGCCAGCAGTTACTCTGGCGGGAGTGTGGATGAGCAGTTCTTC
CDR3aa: CASSYSGGSVDEQFF

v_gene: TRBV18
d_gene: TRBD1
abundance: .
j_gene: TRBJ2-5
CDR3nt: TGTGCCAGCTCACGGACAGGGGGCGCGACTAATTTGGAGACCCAGTACTTC
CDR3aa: CASSRTGGATNLETQYF

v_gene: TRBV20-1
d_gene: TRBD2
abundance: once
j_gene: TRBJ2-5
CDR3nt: TGCAGTGCTAGTCCAGTGCCAGGACTAGCGGGGGCCGAAGAGACCCAGTACTTC
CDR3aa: CSASPVPGLAGAEETQYF

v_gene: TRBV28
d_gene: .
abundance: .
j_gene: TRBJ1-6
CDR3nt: TGTGCCAGCAGTTTTGTGTCGAGGGATTCACCCCTCCACTTT
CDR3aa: CASSFVSRDSPLHF

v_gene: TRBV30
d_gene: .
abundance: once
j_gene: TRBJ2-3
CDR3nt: TGTGCCTGGAGTGTAATTTCAGGTACGCAGTATTTT
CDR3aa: CAWSVISGTQYF

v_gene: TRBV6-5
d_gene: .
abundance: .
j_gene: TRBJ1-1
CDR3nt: TGTGCCAGCAGCGACCGCGACAGGAACACTGAAGCTTTCTTT
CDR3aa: CASSDRDRNTEAFF

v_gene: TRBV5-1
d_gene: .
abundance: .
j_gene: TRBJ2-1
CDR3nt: TGCGCCAGCAGCTGGAGCGAGTCCTACAATGAGCAGTTCTTC
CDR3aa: CASSWSESYNEQFF

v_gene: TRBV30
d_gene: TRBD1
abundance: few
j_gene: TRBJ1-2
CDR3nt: TGTGCCTGCCCGACAGGGTACGACTATGGCTACACCTTC
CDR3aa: CACPTGYDYGYTF

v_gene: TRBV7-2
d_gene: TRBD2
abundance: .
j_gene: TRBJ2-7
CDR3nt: TGTGCCAGCAGCTTAGGCCCTAGCGGGTCTTACGAGCAGTACTTC
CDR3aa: CASSLGPSGSYEQYF

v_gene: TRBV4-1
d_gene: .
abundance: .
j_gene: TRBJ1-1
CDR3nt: TGCGCCAGCAGCCTTGGGGATACAGGGACTGAAGCTTTCTTT
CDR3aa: CASSLGDTGTEAFF

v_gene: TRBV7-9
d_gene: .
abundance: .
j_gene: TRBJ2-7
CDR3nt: TGTGCCAGCAGCTTCTCAGGGTACGAGCAGTACTTC
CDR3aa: CASSFSGYEQYF

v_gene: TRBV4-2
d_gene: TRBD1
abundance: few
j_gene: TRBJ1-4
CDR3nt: TGTGCCAGCAGCCAAGATTCCGGGACAGGGGGTGAAAAACTGTTTTTT
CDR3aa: CASSQDSGTGGEKLFF

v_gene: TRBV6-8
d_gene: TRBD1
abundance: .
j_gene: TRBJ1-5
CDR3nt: TGTGCCAGCAGGCCGACAGGGTACCGCAATCAGCCCCAGCATTTT
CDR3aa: CASRPTGYRNQPQHF

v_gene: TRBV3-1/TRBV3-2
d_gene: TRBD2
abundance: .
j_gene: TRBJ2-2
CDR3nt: TGTGCCAGCAGCGGAGCGGGATCCGGGGAGCTGTTTTTT
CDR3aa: CASSGAGSGELFF

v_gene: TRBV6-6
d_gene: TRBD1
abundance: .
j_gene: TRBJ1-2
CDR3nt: TGTGCCAGCAGTTACAGATCAACAGGGGACGGCTACACCTTC
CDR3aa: CASSYRSTGDGYTF

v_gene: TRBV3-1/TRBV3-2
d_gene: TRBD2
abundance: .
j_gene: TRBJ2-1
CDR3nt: TGTGCCAGCAGCCGAACAGAGGGCGGGGGGCATGAGCAGTTCTTC
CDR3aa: CASSRTEGGGHEQFF

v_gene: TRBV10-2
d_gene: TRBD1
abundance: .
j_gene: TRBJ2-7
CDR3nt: TGCGCCAGCAGGGGGGGACAGGGGGCTCCCTACGAGCAGTACTTC
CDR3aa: CASRGGQGAPYEQYF

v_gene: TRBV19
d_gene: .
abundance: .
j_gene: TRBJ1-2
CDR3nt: TGTGCCAGTACCGGGCGGGGGGCGCAACATGGCTACACCTTC
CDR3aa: CASTGRGAQHGYTF

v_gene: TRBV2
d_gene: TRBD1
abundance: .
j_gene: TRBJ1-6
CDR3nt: TGTGCCAGCAGTGGGACAGGGGACTCACCCCTCCACTTT
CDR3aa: CASSGTGDSPLHF

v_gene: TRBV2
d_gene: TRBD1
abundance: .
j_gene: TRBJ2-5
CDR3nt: TGTGCCAGCGATCAGGGGGTGGGGGAGACCCAGTACTTC
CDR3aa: CASDQGVGETQYF

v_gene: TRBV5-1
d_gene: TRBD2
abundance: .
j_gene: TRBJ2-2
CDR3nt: TGCGCCAGCAGCAGGACTAGCGGGAATAGGAACGGGGAGCTGTTTTTT
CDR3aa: CASSRTSGNRNGELFF

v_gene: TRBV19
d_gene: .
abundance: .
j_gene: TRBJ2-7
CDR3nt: TGTGCCAGTAGCCCAGGAGGCTTGGGCGAGCAGTACTTC
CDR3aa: CASSPGGLGEQYF

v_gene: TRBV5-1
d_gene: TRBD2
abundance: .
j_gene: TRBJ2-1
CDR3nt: TGCGCCAGCAGCTTTGTAGGCGGGAGGGATTCCTACAATGAGCAGTTCTTC
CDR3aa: CASSFVGGRDSYNEQFF

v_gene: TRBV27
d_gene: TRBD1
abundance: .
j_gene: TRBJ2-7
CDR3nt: TGTGCCAGCAGTTGGGGACAGGTCAGGGAGCAGTACTTC
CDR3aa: CASSWGQVREQYF

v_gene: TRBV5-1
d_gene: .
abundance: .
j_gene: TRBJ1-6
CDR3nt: TGCGCCAGCAGCTTGGGAGGGACAAGCTATTCACCCCTCCACTTT
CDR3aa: CASSLGGTSYSPLHF

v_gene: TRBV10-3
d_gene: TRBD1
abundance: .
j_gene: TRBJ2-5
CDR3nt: TGTGCCATCAGTGGGATACAGGGGGCGGGAGAGACCCAGTACTTC
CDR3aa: CAISGIQGAGETQYF

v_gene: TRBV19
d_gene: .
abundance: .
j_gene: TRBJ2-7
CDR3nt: TGTGCCAGTAGTATTCCCCGGGGCGAGCAGTACTTC
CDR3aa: CASSIPRGEQYF

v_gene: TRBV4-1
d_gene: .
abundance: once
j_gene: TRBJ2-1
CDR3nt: TGCGCCAGCAGCGATACAGGGAATGAGCAGTTCTTC
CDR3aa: CASSDTGNEQFF

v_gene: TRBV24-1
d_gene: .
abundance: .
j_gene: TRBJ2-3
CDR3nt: TGTGCCACCAGTGATTTTCGGGACACAGATACGCAGTATTTT
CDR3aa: CATSDFRDTDTQYF

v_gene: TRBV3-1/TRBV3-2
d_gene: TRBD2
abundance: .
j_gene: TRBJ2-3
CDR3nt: TGTGCCAGCAGCCAAGATCTAAGCGGGGGACGGGGAGATACGCAGTATTTT
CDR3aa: CASSQDLSGGRGDTQYF

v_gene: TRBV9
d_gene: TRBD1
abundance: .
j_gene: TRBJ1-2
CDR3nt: TGTGCCAGCAGCGAGACCCGACAGGGTTATGGCTACACCTTC
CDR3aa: CASSETRQGYGYTF